This entry concerns a single T cell receptor (beta chain). Antigen unknown. These data originate in a study of T cell responses to AZD1222 COVID-19 vaccine. This CDR3 has 16 residues. Germline-derived CDR1 and CDR2 are MDHEN and SYDVKM. V was pared by 6 bases and J by 7 bases, with 21 bases between. Study observations and caveats: Two doses of AZD1222 preceded a rise in Spike-specific TCR breadth and depth. Dominant CD4 TCR responses targeted spike regions 160-218 and 743-854. White British donors predominated, females outnumbered males, and clonal diversity was possibly underestimated.

Profiling relied on immunoSEQ multiplex PCR, and the TCRdb table lists in-frame clones only, not all of them. Among roughly 110,000 clones listed, 80% to 95% were seen once. The TCR comes from an adult who received the AZD1222 COVID-19 vaccine. The specimen comprised peripheral blood, sampled 28 days after the second AZD1222 dose. The chain combines TRBV28 with TRBJ1-4; the D gene is possibly TRBD1 (5 bases). The CDR3 coding sequence is TGTGCCAGCAGCTCGAGCCGGACACGGCGGGGTGAAAAACTGTTTTTT. Its protein is CASSSSRTRRGEKLFF.